Presented here are 16 T cell receptor beta chains from one specimen sequenced in a study of OX40 agonist ivuxolimab in advanced cancers. The protocol was immunoSEQ multiplex PCR, while the TCRdb copy is restricted to in-frame clones and leaves out a portion. The profile covers over 15,000 clones, with 75% to 90% appearing a single time and less than 5% taken by the ten largest. The sequences come from CD4+ or CD8+ T cells sorted from blood, collected in a trial of the OX40 agonist ivuxolimab. The receptors derive from an adult with an advanced solid tumor such as melanoma, head and neck, liver or kidney cancer.

This chain connects TRBV29-1 to TRBJ1-2; 8 bases fit TRBD1. This CDR3 contains 16 residues. From germline, CDR1 is SQVTM and CDR2 ANQGSEA. V was clipped by 1 base and J by 8 bases; unmatched bases: 15. The CDR3, as DNA: TGCAGCGTTGAAGGCGGAGGGGGACAGGCCTTAAACGGCTACACCTTC. This encodes CSVEGGGGQALNGYTF.

This clone was seen only once. V gene TRBV28 combines with J gene TRBJ2-2; D unresolved. Germline V gives CDR1 MDHEN, CDR2 SYDVKM. This CDR3 comprises 12 residues. The germline V and J ends were trimmed by 0 bases and 5 bases, with 1 base remaining between them. CDR3 amino acids: CASSLWTGELFF. The CDR3 bases are TGTGCCAGCAGTTTATGGACCGGGGAGCTGTTTTTT.

This clone is large (0.1 to 1%) in the sample. The chain joins TRBV19 to TRBJ1-5; D remains unclear. Germline V gene lookup returns CDR1 LNHDA and CDR2 SQIVND (reference sequence). This CDR3 is built from 14 residues. Trimming shortened V by 7 bases and J by 9 bases, and 19 bases separated the two germline ends. The DNA for the CDR3 is TGTGCCAGTACTGGACGGATGGCCTCTGGGCCCCAGCATTTT. Protein sequence: CASTGRMASGPQHF.

This clone was counted a single time. V and J are TRBV7-9 and TRBJ2-3; D call uncertain. Trimming left V 4 bases short and J 1 base short, with 12 bases between. This CDR3 is 15 amino acids long. Germline CDR1 and CDR2: SEHNR and FQNEAQ (reference sequence). In DNA form, the CDR3 reads TGTGCCAGCAGCTCATTGAATTTGGGCACAGATACGCAGTATTTT. Its protein is CASSSLNLGTDTQYF.

In this sample, this clone turned up a few times. This chain connects TRBV20-1 to TRBJ2-1, with TRBD2 as a possible D gene (6 bases). Germline V gene sequence: CDR1 DFQATT, CDR2 SNEGSKA (reference sequence). The length of the CDR3 is 10 residues. The CDR3 DNA follows: TGCAGCGGGAGCGACAATGAGCAGTTCTTC. This gives the protein CSGSDNEQFF.

V usage is TRBV4-1 and J usage is TRBJ1-2; D perhaps matches TRBD1 (5 bases). The CDR3 sequence is 17 residues long. CDR1 and CDR2 from the germline V gene are MGHRA and YSYEKL. V was trimmed by 8 bases and J by 0 bases, leaving 22 bases between them. For the CDR3, the DNA is TGCGCCAGCGCCAGGACACCAGTTACCCTTTCTAACTATGGCTACACCTTC. Translated, it gives CASARTPVTLSNYGYTF.

For the CDR3, the DNA is TGTGCCAGCAGCTTCTCCCCGGACAGGCAAGAGACCCAGTACTTC. Translated: CASSFSPDRQETQYF. The chain links TRBV12-1 to TRBJ2-5; the table's D gene call, TRBD1, was not cross checked with the DNA. TRBV12-1 is a documented pseudogene. The CDR3 is made up of 15 amino acids.

This chain uses TRBV7-9 with TRBJ2-5; D might be TRBD2 (6 bases). CDR1 and CDR2 (germline): SEHNR, FQNEAQ (reference sequence). V was shortened by 1 base and J by 4 bases, with 10 bases between the two germline ends. This CDR3 contains 14 residues. DNA of the CDR3: TGTGCCAGCAGCTTAGGCATTAGCGGAGAGACCCAGTACTTC. Its protein is CASSLGISGETQYF.

This clone was counted a single time. The chain is built from TRBV28 and TRBJ1-2; 12 bases align to TRBD1. The germline V gene encodes CDR1 MDHEN and CDR2 SYDVKM. With 7 bases clipped from V and 4 bases from J, the junction kept 13 bases outside the gene matches. This CDR3 contains 17 residues. CDR3 region: CASTTTGTGGGSYGYTF. CDR3 in DNA: TGTGCCAGCACCACGACCGGGACAGGGGGCGGTAGCTATGGCTACACCTTC.

The chain employs TRBV6-1 and TRBJ1-1, with D possibly matching TRBD1 (5 bases). The germline V gene encodes CDR1 MNHNS and CDR2 SASEGT. The V and J ends lost 8 bases and 0 bases respectively, with 13 bases between them. The CDR3 runs 14 residues. The CDR3 nucleotides read TGTGCCAGCGTAGACAGTCACATGAACACTGAAGCTTTCTTT. The encoded protein is CASVDSHMNTEAFF.

This clone was picked up one time. The gene calls are TRBV5-4 and TRBJ2-1; 10 bases are shared with TRBD2. After removal of 4 bases from V and 4 bases from J, the junction contained 2 bases not matched to a gene. The CDR3 totals 14 residues. CDR1 is SGHNT, CDR2 YYREEE, per germline (reference sequence). For the CDR3, the DNA is TGTGCCAGCAGCATTAGCGGGAGGTACAATGAGCAGTTCTTC. The encoded protein is CASSISGRYNEQFF.

The chain uses TRBV28 and TRBJ2-7, with 9 bases that match TRBD1. V shed 2 bases and J 6 bases; nucleotides not matched to a gene: 5. Germline-derived CDR1 and CDR2 are MDHEN and SYDVKM. There are 14 residues in the CDR3. As DNA, the CDR3 is TGTGCCAGCAGTTTACCACAGGGGGCGCGCGAGCAGTACTTC. Its protein product is CASSLPQGAREQYF.

This chain links TRBV30 with TRBJ2-7; possible D gene TRBD1, 6 bases. Trimming pared 0 bases from V and 2 bases from J, leaving 11 bases between. From germline, CDR1 is GTSNPN and CDR2 SVGIG (reference sequence). The CDR3 runs to 14 residues. In DNA, the CDR3 is TGTGCCTGGAGTGTACAACAGGGAGCCTACGAGCAGTACTTC. It is translated as CAWSVQQGAYEQYF.

The rearrangement uses TRBV30 and TRBJ2-3; D might be TRBD1 or TRBD2, each matching 5 bases. There are 15 residues in the CDR3. V dropped 5 bases and J dropped 3 bases, with 18 bases sitting between them. Looked up from germline, CDR1 is GTSNPN and CDR2 is SVGIG (reference sequence). The CDR3 coding sequence is TGTGCCTGGGTCGGAACCGGGACGATGACAGATACGCAGTATTTT. Protein: CAWVGTGTMTDTQYF. Based on the CDR3 plus reference TRBV30 and TRBJ2-3, the full variable domain is SQTIHQWPATLVQPVGSPLSLECTVEGTSNPNLYWYRQAAGRGLQLLFYSVGIGQISSEVPQNLSASRPQDRQFILSSKKLLLSDSGFYLCAWVGTGTMTDTQYFGPGTRLTVL.

The chain couples TRBV19 to TRBJ2-3, with D unresolved. Per the germline V gene, CDR1 is LNHDA and CDR2 is SQIVND (reference sequence). This CDR3 region has 13 residues. The V and J ends lost 1 base and 4 bases respectively, with 6 bases between them. CDR3 loop: CASSIGGPDTQYF. The CDR3 DNA sequence: TGTGCCAGTAGTATAGGTGGCCCAGATACGCAGTATTTT.

The CDR3 here is CAIRQGLNQPQHF. CDR3 DNA sequence: TGTGCCATCAGACAGGGTTTGAATCAGCCCCAGCATTTT. This chain joins TRBV10-3 and TRBJ1-5; a possible D gene is TRBD1 (6 bases). This CDR3 region has 13 residues. Germline V CDR1 and CDR2: ENHRY, SYGVKD. V lost 6 bases, J lost 4 bases, and 10 bases lay in between.